Given below is one T cell receptor (beta chain) in context. This sample was included in a study of beta chain features in type 1 diabetes. Expressed TCRB transcripts were sequenced after all isolated RNA was converted to cDNA. Produced via immunoSEQ multiplex PCR; TCRdb's table is partial and in-frame only. The table shows 150,000 or so clones, with just over 9% occurring only once. Sorting based on CD45RO/CCR7/CD25/CD127/CD95/CD27 separated CD4+ naive, central memory, regulatory and stem cell-like memory cells. Sorted cells reached over 95% purity in every population. Germline V lookup: CDR1 SGHKS, CDR2 YYEKEE (reference sequence). The CDR3 totals 14 residues. Trimming shortened V by 2 bases and J by 4 bases, and 11 bases separated the two germline ends.

The source material was central memory CD4+ T cells from blood. The chain uses TRBV5-5 and TRBJ2-3, with D perhaps TRBD1 (5 bases). The TCR was taken from a woman aged 18-30 years in good health. For the CDR3, the DNA is TGTGCCAGCAGCTTAGGGGTCACAGCAGATACGCAGTATTTT. It specifies CASSLGVTADTQYF.